The 7 T cell receptor beta chains in this list originate from one sample, sequenced in a study of CD8 T cells in ankylosing spondylitis. No antigen is known for these receptors. Each CDR3 protein gets one entry after TCRdb re-called the 5' RACE reads with MiXCR. The table records 470,000 or so distinct CDR3 sequences, roughly 26% of them present only once. Study findings and constraints: In ankylosing spondylitis blood, a motif of fewer than 10 highly homologous TCR beta variants appeared characteristic.

Sample: blood, either unsorted or a sorted T cell fraction (not recorded which). Receptors were obtained from a male donor with ankylosing spondylitis.

The sample holds a few counts of this clonotype. The V gene is TRBV5-1, the J gene TRBJ2-4, with TRBD2 identical over 7 bases. CDR1 and CDR2 (germline): SGHRS, YFSETQ. Trimming at V came to 1 base and at J to 0 bases, leaving 13 bases not matched to a gene. The CDR3 consists of 19 residues. The CDR3 sequence: CASSLYSSGRDLAKNIQYF. The CDR3 DNA sequence: TGCGCCAGCAGCTTGTATTCTAGCGGTCGAGACTTAGCCAAAAACATTCAGTACTTC.

In its sample, this clonotype was seen a few times. This chain joins TRBV2 and TRBJ2-1, with D tentatively TRBD1 (6 bases). Trimming removed 3 bases at V and 9 bases at J, with 21 bases between. Germline CDR1 SNHLY, CDR2 FYNNEI. The CDR3 loop spans 16 amino acids. CDR3 sequence: CASSEYPQGSKVEQFF. Here the CDR3 DNA reads TGTGCCAGCAGTGAGTACCCACAGGGTTCAAAGGTTGAGCAGTTCTTC.

As regards this clonotype: In this CDR3 the conserved last residue, phenylalanine or tryptophan, is missing, so a read error is likely. No DNA is shown, since the ends of the CDR3 on it are uncertain; the CDR3 is the one TCRdb lists. The chain combines TRBV7-9 with TRBJ1-1. CDR1 SEHNR and CDR2 FQNEAQ come from the germline V gene (reference sequence). The CDR3 is 8 residues long, ends included. CDR3 residues: CASSLAYQ.

This clonotype showed up just a few times. This chain links TRBV29-1 with TRBJ1-1, with 9 bases that match TRBD1. Germline V gene lookup returns CDR1 SQVTM and CDR2 ANQGSEA. V lost 7 bases to trimming and J lost 3 bases; unmatched junction nucleotides: 9. This CDR3 region has 14 residues. In DNA form, the CDR3 reads TGCAGCGCTGGAGGGACAGGGAAATACACTGAAGCTTTCTTT. Protein product: CSAGGTGKYTEAFF.

The sample holds a few counts of this clonotype. This sequence joins TRBV20-1 and TRBJ2-7; D remains ambiguous. Between the trimmed V and J ends, which lost 1 base and 5 bases, there was a span of 12 bases. The germline V gene encodes CDR1 DFQATT and CDR2 SNEGSKA (reference sequence). The CDR3 sequence is 13 residues long. CDR3 protein: CSARVGVQDEQYF. The CDR3 DNA reads TGCAGTGCTAGAGTTGGGGTACAAGACGAGCAGTACTTC.

This clonotype was observed a few times. V usage is TRBV3-1 and J usage is TRBJ2-7; the D gene is possibly TRBD2 (6 bases). CDR3 length: 16 amino acids. V lost 1 base and J lost 2, with 15 bases in between. The germline V gene encodes CDR1 LGHDT and CDR2 YNNKEL (reference sequence). The CDR3 reads CASSQGPGSSPYEQYF. The CDR3 coding sequence is TGTGCCAGCAGCCAAGGCCCCGGGAGCTCCCCCTACGAGCAGTACTTC.

The J gene is TRBJ1-5, the V gene TRBV24-1; D is unresolved. Trimming shortened V by 3 bases and J by 6 bases, and 14 bases separated the two germline ends. The CDR3 spans 15 residues. Looked up from germline, CDR1 is KGHDR and CDR2 is SFDVKD. CDR3 in amino acids: CATSDRTGGGQPQHF. CDR3 coding DNA: TGTGCCACCAGTGATCGGACGGGAGGAGGTCAGCCCCAGCATTTT.